A selection of T cell receptor beta chains follows, all from one sample in a study of T cell repertoires in cytomegalovirus infection. TCRdb ran MiXCR on the reads and lists one entry per CDR3 protein. The table includes 450,000 to 650,000 distinct CDR3 sequences, under 45% detected once. No cognate antigen is known for these TCRs. The sample was cultured PBMCs, taken from culture after CMV antigen stimulation. The origin of the receptors is a human donor in good health (CMV status not recorded). Some clones in this sample may be carry-over from other donors' samples. Each CDR3 is given with its conserved first and last residue. The D gene is left open where the match is weak. A clone size is listed for some rows: how often the clone was seen (once, few, many), or a class if it is expanded.

TRBJ2-6 few TRBD2 TRBV3-1 CASSQIAGGPSGANVLTF TGTGCCAGCAGCCAAATAGCGGGGGGACCCTCTGGGGCCAACGTCCTGACTTTC
TRBJ2-3 few . TRBV7-2 CASSLAPPVGAGDTQYF TGTGCCAGCAGCTTAGCCCCCCCTGTGGGAGCGGGAGATACGCAGTATTTT
TRBJ1-4 . TRBD1 TRBV15 CATSRIGQGGEKLFF TGTGCCACCAGCAGAATCGGACAGGGAGGCGAAAAACTGTTTTTT
TRBJ2-3 many . TRBV7-8 CASSLEPASTDTQYF TGTGCCAGCAGCTTAGAACCCGCTAGCACAGATACGCAGTATTTT
TRBJ1-4 few . TRBV20-1 CSARGAGDNEKLFF TGCAGTGCACGGGGTGCGGGGGATAATGAAAAACTGTTTTTT
TRBJ2-7 . . TRBV18 CASSSDKLVAYEQYF TGTGCCAGCTCATCGGACAAGTTGGTAGCCTACGAGCAGTACTTC
TRBJ2-3 . . TRBV5-3 CASRSAQSTDTQYF TGTGCCAGCAGATCAGCGCAAAGCACAGATACGCAGTATTTT
TRBJ1-1 few . TRBV6-1 CASSEGNGFWTEAFF TGTGCCAGCAGTGAGGGTAACGGGTTTTGGACTGAAGCTTTCTTT
TRBJ2-3 few . TRBV10-3 CAISDPGQADTQYF TGTGCCATCAGTGATCCGGGTCAGGCAGATACGCAGTATTTT
TRBJ2-3 . TRBD2 TRBV5-1 CASSFLAGERTDTQYF TGCGCCAGCAGCTTCCTAGCGGGGGAACGCACAGATACGCAGTATTTT
TRBJ1-2 few . TRBV7-4 CASSPGSYYGYTF TGTGCCAGCAGCCCGGGATCCTACTATGGCTACACCTTC
TRBJ2-1 . TRBD2 TRBV12-3/TRBV12-4 CASSRTSGGTSIF TGTGCCAGCAGTAGGACTAGCGGGGGGACGTCGATCTTC
TRBJ1-3 . TRBD1 TRBV7-2 CASSLDRVAGNTIYF TGTGCCAGCAGCCTAGACAGGGTAGCTGGAAACACCATATATTTT
TRBJ2-1 . TRBD2 TRBV7-2 CASSLVSGRSSYNEQFF TGTGCCAGCAGCTTGGTTAGCGGGAGAAGCTCCTACAATGAGCAGTTCTTC
TRBJ1-1 . . TRBV19 CASSNPRVLNEAFF TGTGCCAGTAGTAACCCCAGGGTGCTGAATGAAGCTTTCTTT
TRBJ2-1 . . TRBV12-3/TRBV12-4 CASSFPPRINEQFF TGTGCCAGCAGTTTCCCCCCCCGGATCAATGAGCAGTTCTTC
TRBJ2-1 few TRBD1 TRBV6-2/TRBV6-3 CASKDRGYNEQFF TGTGCCAGCAAGGACAGGGGCTACAATGAGCAGTTCTTC
TRBJ2-2 . . TRBV20-1 CSARVRDPRTGELFF TGCAGTGCTAGAGTCCGCGACCCTCGCACCGGGGAGCTGTTTTTT
TRBJ1-6 many . TRBV7-6 CASSPGWNSPLHF TGTGCCAGCAGCCCAGGGTGGAATTCACCCCTCCACTTT
TRBJ1-5 . TRBD1 TRBV6-2/TRBV6-3 CASSYTKTGMNQPQHF TGTGCCAGCAGTTACACCAAGACAGGGATGAATCAGCCCCAGCATTTT
TRBJ2-3 few . TRBV7-2 CASSLGFGLSTDTQYF TGTGCCAGCAGCTTAGGTTTTGGGTTGAGCACAGATACGCAGTATTTT
TRBJ2-7 . TRBD1 TRBV6-1 CASSGQDSYEQYF TGTGCCAGCAGCGGACAGGACTCCTACGAGCAGTACTTC
TRBJ1-1 few TRBD1 TRBV19 CASSYYTGGTEAFF TGTGCCAGTAGTTACTACACAGGGGGAACTGAAGCTTTCTTT
TRBJ2-3 . TRBD2 TRBV5-4 CASSPTLAGGRSTDTQYF TGTGCCAGCAGCCCCACCCTAGCGGGGGGGCGGTCCACAGATACGCAGTATTTT
TRBJ2-6 . . TRBV12-3/TRBV12-4 CASSLVAGSGANALTF TGTGCCAGCAGTTTAGTTGCAGGCTCTGGGGCCAACGCCCTGACTTTC
TRBJ2-6 few . TRBV4-2 CASSQALFSGANVLTF TGTGCCAGCAGCCAAGCGTTATTTTCTGGGGCCAACGTCCTGACTTTC
TRBJ2-7 . . TRBV7-6 CASSLTTGPTYEQYF TGTGCCAGCAGCTTAACGACAGGACCTACCTACGAGCAGTACTTC
TRBJ2-7 . . TRBV7-2 CARSRKLGSEQYF TGTGCCCGCAGCCGCAAACTAGGAAGCGAGCAGTACTTC
TRBJ2-6 . . TRBV27 CASSLSRGRGPPSGANVLTF TGTGCCAGCAGTTTATCTCGGGGCAGGGGCCCGCCCTCTGGGGCCAACGTCCTGACTTTC
TRBJ1-6 many TRBD1 TRBV7-2 CASSSTGGGHNSPLHF TGTGCCAGCAGCTCCACAGGGGGCGGACATAATTCACCCCTCCACTTT
TRBJ2-3 . . TRBV6-6 CASSYTGRTDTQYF TGTGCCAGCAGTTACACGGGGCGCACAGATACGCAGTATTTT
TRBJ2-3 few . TRBV4-1 CASSRPRTSGPPDTQYF TGCGCCAGCAGCCGACCCCGGACTTCGGGACCCCCAGATACGCAGTATTTT
TRBJ2-2 once . TRBV18 CASSELAENTGELFF TGTGCCAGCTCAGAGCTCGCGGAGAACACCGGGGAGCTGTTTTTT
TRBJ1-5 . TRBD1 TRBV19 CASRFLTGQNQPQHF TGTGCCAGTCGATTCCTGACAGGGCAAAATCAGCCCCAGCATTTT
TRBJ2-1 few . TRBV28 CASSSYLDEQFF TGTGCCAGCAGTTCCTACTTGGATGAGCAGTTCTTC
TRBJ2-3 few TRBD2 TRBV12-3/TRBV12-4 CASSWTSGGAGTDTQYF TGTGCCAGCAGTTGGACTAGCGGGGGGGCCGGCACAGATACGCAGTATTTT
TRBJ2-2 . . TRBV14 CASSYTWVAGELFF TGTGCCAGCAGCTACACCTGGGTCGCCGGGGAGCTGTTTTTT
TRBJ1-1 once . TRBV6-2/TRBV6-3 CASRYFMNTEAFF TGTGCCAGCAGATACTTCATGAACACTGAAGCTTTCTTT
TRBJ2-3 once TRBD2 TRBV7-9 CASSSPGAGGGDTQYF TGTGCCAGCAGCTCGCCTGGAGCGGGAGGTGGAGATACGCAGTATTTT
TRBJ2-2 . . TRBV2 CASRALGAVAGELFF TGTGCCAGCAGGGCTCTGGGGGCAGTAGCCGGGGAGCTGTTTTTT
TRBJ2-7 few . TRBV11-2 CASSLGLGDGEQYF TGTGCCAGCAGCTTAGGCCTTGGTGACGGCGAGCAGTACTTC
TRBJ2-7 . TRBD2 TRBV7-2 CASSLGNRRLAGEYEQYF TGTGCCAGCAGCTTAGGCAACCGAAGACTAGCGGGAGAATACGAGCAGTACTTC
TRBJ2-3 once TRBD2 TRBV20-1 CSAQTSGNTDTQYF TGCAGTGCCCAGACTAGCGGGAACACAGATACGCAGTATTTT
TRBJ2-7 . . TRBV7-6 CASSLASAGEQYF TGTGCCAGCAGCTTAGCCAGCGCCGGTGAGCAGTACTTC
TRBJ1-3 few . TRBV4-1 CASSQEPLSGNTIYF TGCGCCAGCAGCCAAGAGCCGCTCTCTGGAAACACCATATATTTT
TRBJ2-7 few . TRBV6-2/TRBV6-3 CASSYSRGGTYEQYF TGTGCCAGCAGTTACTCGAGAGGGGGGACCTACGAGCAGTACTTC
TRBJ1-1 few TRBD1 TRBV7-2 CASSLERRGRIGDTEAFF TGTGCCAGCAGCTTAGAGCGCAGGGGGCGAATTGGTGACACTGAAGCTTTCTTT
TRBJ1-5 few TRBD1 TRBV6-2/TRBV6-3 CASSYGTGYQPQHF TGTGCCAGCAGTTACGGGACAGGGTATCAGCCCCAGCATTTT
TRBJ2-1 . TRBD1 TRBV15 CATRDRGLYNEQFF TGTGCCACCCGGGACAGGGGGCTATACAATGAGCAGTTCTTC
TRBJ1-2 few . TRBV24-1 CATSDLDTMEGYTF TGTGCCACCAGTGACTTGGATACGATGGAAGGCTACACCTTC
TRBJ2-7 . . TRBV6-2/TRBV6-3 CASSFGLSGELGYEQYF TGTGCCAGCAGTTTTGGGCTCTCGGGAGAACTAGGGTACGAGCAGTACTTC
TRBJ2-1 . TRBD1 TRBV28 CASSSSGTGRNEQFF TGTGCCAGCAGTTCCTCCGGGACAGGGAGGAATGAGCAGTTCTTC
TRBJ2-1 few TRBD2 TRBV7-2 CASRPSGGSGYNEQFF TGTGCCAGCAGGCCTAGCGGGGGGTCCGGCTACAATGAGCAGTTCTTC
TRBJ2-3 few . TRBV7-2 CASSFVAGSTDTQYF TGTGCCAGCAGCTTTGTGGCGGGGAGCACAGATACGCAGTATTTT
TRBJ2-1 few . TRBV6-1 CASSRDTFNEQFF TGTGCCAGCAGTCGGGACACTTTCAATGAGCAGTTCTTC